The rows below give T cell receptor beta chains drawn from one sample of a study of T cell clones after liver transplantation. Measured with immunoSEQ multiplex PCR; TCRdb has only the in-frame clones, and not every one. The sample lists 70,000 to 95,000 clones; roughly 85% were seen once. Sequences were derived from CD4+ T cells from blood, sampled at the 22-month timepoint. These receptor sequences come from a human patient who received a liver transplant. Some T cells may be the graft donor's. CDR3s include the opening cysteine and the closing phenylalanine or tryptophan. A D gene is named only where the DNA matches it firmly. Clone size, where shown, is once, few, many, or a class for clones that have expanded.

clone size: -
D gene: -
CDR3 length: 13
V gene: TRBV15
J gene: TRBJ1-1
CDR3 DNA: TGTGCCACCAGCAGAGGTGGGAACACTGAAGCTTTCTTT
CDR3 protein: CATSRGGNTEAFF

clone size: -
D gene: -
CDR3 length: 13
V gene: TRBV11-3
J gene: TRBJ2-1
CDR3 DNA: TGTGCCAGCAGCGTTGGACGGAACAATGAGCAGTTCTTC
CDR3 protein: CASSVGRNNEQFF

clone size: -
D gene: TRBD1
CDR3 length: 14
V gene: TRBV10-2
J gene: TRBJ2-7
CDR3 DNA: TGCGCCAGCAGGGATCGACAGGGGAGCTACGAGCAGTACTTC
CDR3 protein: CASRDRQGSYEQYF

clone size: -
D gene: TRBD2
CDR3 length: 16
V gene: TRBV5-4
J gene: TRBJ2-7
CDR3 DNA: TGTGCCAGCAGTTGGGAGCTCAGGCGGGGGGCTAACGAGCAGTACTTC
CDR3 protein: CASSWELRRGANEQYF

clone size: -
D gene: TRBD1
CDR3 length: 16
V gene: TRBV7-2
J gene: TRBJ1-2
CDR3 DNA: TGTGCCAGCAGCTTAGTTGGACAGGGAGGAGCTGGTGGCTACACCTTC
CDR3 protein: CASSLVGQGGAGGYTF

clone size: -
D gene: TRBD2
CDR3 length: 15
V gene: TRBV7-3
J gene: TRBJ2-1
CDR3 DNA: TGTGCCAGCAGCCTTAGCGGGGGGGTCTACAATGAGCAGTTCTTC
CDR3 protein: CASSLSGGVYNEQFF

clone size: -
D gene: TRBD2
CDR3 length: 17
V gene: TRBV7-3
J gene: TRBJ2-2
CDR3 DNA: TGTGCCAGCAGCCCGAGGACTAGCGGGCCGAACACCGGGGAGCTGTTTTTT
CDR3 protein: CASSPRTSGPNTGELFF

clone size: -
D gene: -
CDR3 length: 12
V gene: TRBV18
J gene: TRBJ2-3
CDR3 DNA: TGTGCCAGCTCACCCTTCACAGATACGCAGTATTTT
CDR3 protein: CASSPFTDTQYF

clone size: -
D gene: -
CDR3 length: 13
V gene: TRBV2
J gene: TRBJ2-5
CDR3 DNA: TGTGCCAGCAGTGGGACAGTAGGGGAGACCCAGTACTTC
CDR3 protein: CASSGTVGETQYF

clone size: -
D gene: -
CDR3 length: 14
V gene: TRBV7-3
J gene: TRBJ2-2
CDR3 DNA: TGTGCCAGCAGCTCACCGAATCTCGTTGGGGAGCTGTTTTTT
CDR3 protein: CASSSPNLVGELFF

clone size: -
D gene: -
CDR3 length: 14
V gene: TRBV19
J gene: TRBJ1-2
CDR3 DNA: TGTGCCAGTAGTTTGGGGGGGCCGGATCATGGCTACACCTTC
CDR3 protein: CASSLGGPDHGYTF

clone size: once
D gene: TRBD1
CDR3 length: 18
V gene: TRBV11-2
J gene: TRBJ2-4
CDR3 DNA: TGTGCCAGCAGCTTAGGTTTTAGGGGGCCCGTAGCCAAAAACATTCAGTACTTC
CDR3 protein: CASSLGFRGPVAKNIQYF

clone size: -
D gene: -
CDR3 length: 13
V gene: TRBV11-2
J gene: TRBJ1-6
CDR3 DNA: TGTGCCAGCAGGCAGGGTAAGGGTTCACCCCTCCACTTT
CDR3 protein: CASRQGKGSPLHF

clone size: -
D gene: -
CDR3 length: 14
V gene: TRBV7-9
J gene: TRBJ2-5
CDR3 DNA: TGTGCCAGCACGTCTAAGAGAGGGGTAGAGACCCAGTACTTC
CDR3 protein: CASTSKRGVETQYF

clone size: -
D gene: -
CDR3 length: 13
V gene: TRBV6-5
J gene: TRBJ2-5
CDR3 DNA: TGTGCCAGCAAAAGACGGGGGGCTTGGGCCCAGTACTTC
CDR3 protein: CASKRRGAWAQYF

clone size: -
D gene: -
CDR3 length: 12
V gene: TRBV6-6
J gene: TRBJ1-1
CDR3 DNA: TGTGCCAGCAGGCGACAGGACACTGAAGCTTTCTTT
CDR3 protein: CASRRQDTEAFF

clone size: -
D gene: -
CDR3 length: 13
V gene: TRBV7-2
J gene: TRBJ2-5
CDR3 DNA: TGTGCCAGCAGCTTCAGCGGCCAAGAGACCCAGTACTTC
CDR3 protein: CASSFSGQETQYF

clone size: -
D gene: -
CDR3 length: 14
V gene: TRBV5-4
J gene: TRBJ1-5
CDR3 DNA: TGTGCCAGCAGCTTGGGGGCCACGGGTCAGCCCCAGCATTTT
CDR3 protein: CASSLGATGQPQHF

clone size: -
D gene: -
CDR3 length: 17
V gene: TRBV4-3
J gene: TRBJ2-1
CDR3 DNA: TGCGCCAGCAGCCGAACTTCTAGAACGGGGCCCTACAATGAGCAGTTCTTC
CDR3 protein: CASSRTSRTGPYNEQFF

clone size: -
D gene: -
CDR3 length: 15
V gene: TRBV6-1
J gene: TRBJ2-7
CDR3 DNA: TGTGCCAGCAGTGAACGGGGATCCGGGTCCTACGAGCAGTACTTC
CDR3 protein: CASSERGSGSYEQYF

clone size: -
D gene: -
CDR3 length: 16
V gene: TRBV15
J gene: TRBJ1-5
CDR3 DNA: TGTGCCACCAGCAGAGTGACCTCGATTGGTAATCAGCCCCAGCATTTT
CDR3 protein: CATSRVTSIGNQPQHF

clone size: -
D gene: TRBD2
CDR3 length: 15
V gene: TRBV5-1
J gene: TRBJ2-3
CDR3 DNA: TGCGCCAGCAGCTGGACTAGCGGGGGGACAGATACGCAGTATTTT
CDR3 protein: CASSWTSGGTDTQYF

clone size: -
D gene: -
CDR3 length: 13
V gene: TRBV5-1
J gene: TRBJ1-2
CDR3 DNA: TGCGCCAGCAGCTGGGGGGACACGGATGGCTACACCTTC
CDR3 protein: CASSWGDTDGYTF

clone size: medium-sized
D gene: TRBD1
CDR3 length: 13
V gene: TRBV19
J gene: TRBJ1-5
CDR3 DNA: TGTGCCAGTAGCGGGACAGGGTATCAGCCCCAGCATTTT
CDR3 protein: CASSGTGYQPQHF

clone size: -
D gene: -
CDR3 length: 16
V gene: TRBV5-1
J gene: TRBJ2-2
CDR3 DNA: TGCGCCAGCAGGTCAGGGGGGTCCTGGGACACCGGGGAGCTGTTTTTT
CDR3 protein: CASRSGGSWDTGELFF

clone size: -
D gene: -
CDR3 length: 13
V gene: TRBV27
J gene: TRBJ1-2
CDR3 DNA: TGTGCCAGCAGGCGGATGGCTGACTATGGCTACACCTTC
CDR3 protein: CASRRMADYGYTF

clone size: -
D gene: TRBD1
CDR3 length: 13
V gene: TRBV9
J gene: TRBJ1-1
CDR3 DNA: TGTGCCAGCAGCGGGGACAGGGGAACTGAAGCTTTCTTT
CDR3 protein: CASSGDRGTEAFF

clone size: -
D gene: -
CDR3 length: 14
V gene: TRBV10-3
J gene: TRBJ2-7
CDR3 DNA: TGTGCCATCAGTAGGCAGGGAGGTGGGTACGAGCAGTACTTC
CDR3 protein: CAISRQGGGYEQYF

clone size: few
D gene: TRBD1
CDR3 length: 15
V gene: TRBV5-1
J gene: TRBJ2-2
CDR3 DNA: TGCGCCAGCAGCTTGGTGACAGGGGGCACCGGGGAGCTGTTTTTT
CDR3 protein: CASSLVTGGTGELFF

clone size: -
D gene: -
CDR3 length: 14
V gene: TRBV19
J gene: TRBJ2-2
CDR3 DNA: TGTGCCAGTAGTACTGGTCCGAACACCGGGGAGCTGTTTTTT
CDR3 protein: CASSTGPNTGELFF

clone size: -
D gene: TRBD2
CDR3 length: 18
V gene: TRBV6-1
J gene: TRBJ2-3
CDR3 DNA: TGTGCCAGCAGTGAAGCGTTAGCGGGAGGCCCGGCTGGAGATACGCAGTATTTT
CDR3 protein: CASSEALAGGPAGDTQYF

clone size: -
D gene: -
CDR3 length: 13
V gene: TRBV7-3
J gene: TRBJ1-1
CDR3 DNA: TGTGCCAGCAGCAACTCGCTCGAAACGACGGCTTTCTTT
CDR3 protein: CASSNSLETTAFF

clone size: -
D gene: TRBD2
CDR3 length: 15
V gene: TRBV6-1
J gene: TRBJ2-1
CDR3 DNA: TGTGCCAGCAGCGCCGGGACTAGCGGGGCGCGATGGCAGTTCTTC
CDR3 protein: CASSAGTSGARWQFF

clone size: -
D gene: -
CDR3 length: 13
V gene: TRBV12-5
J gene: TRBJ1-1
CDR3 DNA: TGTGCTAGTGGTTTGGTTGTGAACACTGAAGCTTTCTTT
CDR3 protein: CASGLVVNTEAFF

clone size: -
D gene: -
CDR3 length: 11
V gene: TRBV11-2
J gene: TRBJ2-7
CDR3 DNA: TGTGCCAGCAGCGAACTCTACGAGCAGTACTTC
CDR3 protein: CASSELYEQYF

clone size: -
D gene: -
CDR3 length: 14
V gene: TRBV25-1
J gene: TRBJ1-3
CDR3 DNA: TGTGCCAGCAGTGAATTTGGGGAGGGGAACACCATATATTTT
CDR3 protein: CASSEFGEGNTIYF

clone size: -
D gene: TRBD2
CDR3 length: 16
V gene: TRBV9
J gene: TRBJ2-3
CDR3 DNA: TGTGCCAGCAGCGTTCGGGGGGGCGCAAACACAGATACGCAGTATTTT
CDR3 protein: CASSVRGGANTDTQYF

clone size: -
D gene: -
CDR3 length: 14
V gene: TRBV27
J gene: TRBJ2-7
CDR3 DNA: TGTGCCAGCTCCCCACCAGGGAAGCCGTGGGAGCAGTACTTC
CDR3 protein: CASSPPGKPWEQYF

clone size: -
D gene: TRBD2
CDR3 length: 15
V gene: TRBV5-1
J gene: TRBJ2-3
CDR3 DNA: TGCGCCAGCAGCTTGGGCGGGAGGTCTACAGATACGCAGTATTTT
CDR3 protein: CASSLGGRSTDTQYF

clone size: -
D gene: TRBD1
CDR3 length: 17
V gene: TRBV28
J gene: TRBJ1-1
CDR3 DNA: TGTGCCAGCAGTTTACTAAGTGCAGGGGGCCGTATCACTGAAGCTTTCTTT
CDR3 protein: CASSLLSAGGRITEAFF

clone size: -
D gene: TRBD1
CDR3 length: 15
V gene: TRBV5-6
J gene: TRBJ1-1
CDR3 DNA: TGTGCCAGCAGCTTGATGGGGTCGACAGGGAGGGTAGCTTTCTTT
CDR3 protein: CASSLMGSTGRVAFF

clone size: -
D gene: TRBD2
CDR3 length: 16
V gene: TRBV11-2
J gene: TRBJ2-2
CDR3 DNA: TGTGCCAGCAGCTTAGAAAGGGGACTAAGAACCGGGGAGCTGTTTTTT
CDR3 protein: CASSLERGLRTGELFF

clone size: -
D gene: TRBD2
CDR3 length: 15
V gene: TRBV5-6
J gene: TRBJ2-1
CDR3 DNA: TGTGCCAGCGGGACTATCAAAAGCTCCTACAATGAGCAGTTCTTC
CDR3 protein: CASGTIKSSYNEQFF

clone size: -
D gene: -
CDR3 length: 13
V gene: TRBV15
J gene: TRBJ1-2
CDR3 DNA: TGTGCCACCAGCAATGACAGGAACTATGGCTACACCTTC
CDR3 protein: CATSNDRNYGYTF